One and the same sample provided the 26 T cell receptor beta chains below, sequenced in a study of T cell clones after liver transplantation. Only in-frame clones appear in the TCRdb table, and some are missing; sequencing was by immunoSEQ multiplex PCR. This table holds about 80,000 clones, about 82% found once. The source material was CD4+ T cells from blood, sampled about 46 months after liver transplant. These receptors were collected from a human patient who received a liver transplant. Some T cells may be provided by the graft donor.

The chain uses TRBV29-1 and TRBJ2-1; D may be TRBD2 (5 bases). Germline CDR1 and CDR2: SQVTM and ANQGSEA. The CDR3 covers 16 residues. V was clipped by 3 bases and J by 3 bases, with 18 bases between them. The CDR3 region has the DNA TGCAGCGTTGAGAGTCTTCAGGATGAGGGCTACAATGAGCAGTTCTTC. This encodes CSVESLQDEGYNEQFF.

The chain links TRBV29-1 to TRBJ2-4; maybe TRBD2 (6 bases). Trimming took 4 bases from V and 8 from J, leaving 12 bases between them. Germline-derived CDR1 and CDR2 are SQVTM and ANQGSEA. The CDR3 spans 12 residues. The DNA for the CDR3 is TGCAGCGTTGGACTAGTCGAAGACATTCAGTACTTC. It yields the protein CSVGLVEDIQYF.

The chain links TRBV7-2 to TRBJ1-1, with D possibly TRBD1 on 6 matching bases. V was pared by 4 bases and J by 6 bases, with 30 bases between. The CDR3 extends over 19 amino acids. Germline V gives CDR1 SGHTA, CDR2 FQGNSA. Here the CDR3 reads CASSYSWTVRLGLAPEAFF. In nucleotides, the CDR3 is TGTGCCAGCAGCTACTCATGGACAGTCCGGCTAGGCCTCGCGCCTGAAGCTTTCTTT.

The chain employs TRBV9 and TRBJ2-3, with 10 bases that match TRBD1. Germline V gene data show CDR1 as SGDLS and CDR2 as YYNGEE. The V and J ends lost 0 bases and 6 bases, in that order; junction bases with no gene match: 7. This CDR3 region has 16 residues. The CDR3 DNA reads TGTGCCAGCAGCGTAGTGGGACAGGGGAGGCCGGATACGCAGTATTTT. Amino acid sequence: CASSVVGQGRPDTQYF.

The gene calls are TRBV28 and TRBJ1-1, with 8 bases matching TRBD1. Germline CDR1 reads MDHEN; CDR2 reads SYDVKM. V dropped 3 bases and J dropped 7; count of bases not matched to a gene: 13. CDR3 length: 16 amino acids. The CDR3 sequence is CASSFRGQLGNLEAFF. The CDR3 bases are TGTGCCAGCAGTTTCAGGGGGCAATTAGGTAATCTTGAAGCTTTCTTT.

The rearrangement uses TRBV7-2 and TRBJ2-5; the match to TRBD1 covers 12 bases. Germline-derived CDR1 and CDR2 are SGHTA and FQGNSA. The CDR3 is 16 residues long. Germline trimming cut 5 bases from V and 7 bases from J; bases unmatched to any gene: 11. DNA of the CDR3: TGTGCCAGCAGCGACCTCGGGACAGGGGGCGTGGGGACCCAGTACTTC. It is translated as CASSDLGTGGVGTQYF.

The chain links TRBV2 to TRBJ2-3; 7 positions match TRBD2. With V trimmed by 6 bases and J by 6 bases, 9 bases remained unmatched. Germline CDR1 and CDR2: SNHLY and FYNNEI. The CDR3 spans 14 residues. The CDR3 is CASRGTIGADTQYF. DNA for the CDR3: TGTGCCAGCAGGGGGACTATAGGGGCCGATACGCAGTATTTT.

CDR3 sequence (DNA): TGTGCCATCAGTGTTAAGGGACTGGGCTACGAGCAGTACTTC. It translates to CAISVKGLGYEQYF. The gene calls are TRBV10-3 and TRBJ2-7; D possibly corresponds to TRBD2 (6 bases). CDR3 length: 14 residues. The germline V and J ends were trimmed by 4 bases and 3 bases, with 13 bases remaining between them. Germline V gene sequence: CDR1 ENHRY, CDR2 SYGVKD.

This clone came up once. This chain joins TRBV7-2 and TRBJ2-3; D is unclear. Deletions cut 2 bases from V and 5 bases from J, with 5 bases between. The CDR3 covers 12 residues. The germline V gene has CDR1 SGHTA and CDR2 FQGNSA. CDR3 in amino acids: CASSLFRDTQYF. The DNA for the CDR3 is TGTGCCAGCAGCTTATTTCGAGATACGCAGTATTTT. The full variable domain, in which reference TRBV7-2 and TRBJ2-3 provide the parts outside the CDR3, is GAGVSQSPSNKVTEKGKDVELRCDPISGHTALYWYRQSLGQGLEFLIYFQGNSAPDKSGLPSDRFSAERTGGSVSTLTIQRTQQEDSAVYLCASSLFRDTQYFGPGTRLTVL.

This chain links TRBV7-6 with TRBJ2-5; 9 nucleotides line up with TRBD1. Per the germline V gene, CDR1 is SGHVS and CDR2 is FNYEAQ. The CDR3 has 16 amino acids. The V and J ends lost 2 bases and 0 bases, in that order; junction bases with no gene match: 4. CDR3 region: CASSLPTGGHQETQYF. The CDR3 DNA is TGTGCCAGCAGCTTACCGACAGGGGGGCACCAAGAGACCCAGTACTTC.

The chain links TRBV7-9 to TRBJ1-2; D is unresolved. V lost 8 bases to trimming and J lost 2 bases, with 12 bases between them. The CDR3 has 13 amino acids. The germline V gene has CDR1 SEHNR and CDR2 FQNEAQ (reference sequence). CDR3 nucleotide sequence: TGTGCCAGCGGGGAAAGGGAAAACTATGGCTACACCTTC. It yields the protein CASGERENYGYTF.

This rearrangement joins TRBV11-2 to TRBJ2-4, with 7 bases that match TRBD2. Trimming removed 8 bases from V and 3 bases from J; junction bases left unmatched: 4. The CDR3 loop spans 13 amino acids. The V gene's germline CDR1 is SGHAT and CDR2 FQNNGV. In nucleotides, the CDR3 is TGTGCCAGCTCGGGACTAATCAAAAACATTCAGTACTTC. Its protein is CASSGLIKNIQYF.

The rearrangement joins TRBV6-5 to TRBJ1-1, with TRBD1 as a possible D gene (6 bases). CDR3 length: 14 amino acids. The V gene's germline CDR1 is MNHEY and CDR2 SVGAGI. The ends were cut back, 5 bases at V and 6 bases at J, with 16 bases in the middle. The DNA for the CDR3 is TGTGCCAGCAGTAGAACAGGGTTGGGGGCTGAAGCTTTCTTT. This gives the protein CASSRTGLGAEAFF.

The V gene is TRBV9, the J gene TRBJ2-3; D unresolved. The CDR3 runs to 13 residues. Germline V gene sequence: CDR1 SGDLS, CDR2 YYNGEE. V lost 0 bases and J 2 bases, leaving 4 bases between the germline ends. The CDR3 nucleotides are TGTGCCAGCAGCGTAGACAACACAGATACGCAGTATTTT. Protein: CASSVDNTDTQYF.

This clone was observed once. The chain uses TRBV2 and TRBJ2-3; TRBD1 is a possible D gene (5 bases). V shed 5 bases and J shed 6 bases, with 9 bases lying between them. Germline lookup yields CDR1 SNHLY and CDR2 FYNNEI. The CDR3 runs 12 residues. CDR3 protein: CASSPPGDTQYF. The DNA of the CDR3 is TGTGCCAGCAGTCCGCCAGGGGATACGCAGTATTTT.

The V call is TRBV10-3, the J call TRBJ2-3; TRBD2 is a possible D gene (5 bases). The CDR3 length is 16 residues. Trimming cost V 0 bases and J 5 bases, with 15 bases left between them. Germline CDR1 is ENHRY and CDR2 is SYGVKD. The chain's CDR3 is CAISESGGHGKDTQYF. In nucleotides, the CDR3 is TGTGCCATCAGTGAGTCTGGCGGCCACGGGAAAGATACGCAGTATTTT.

The genes are TRBV6-1 and TRBJ1-1, with D perhaps TRBD1 (6 bases). From germline, CDR1 is MNHNS and CDR2 SASEGT. CDR3 length: 13 amino acids. Trimming removed 8 bases at V and 6 bases at J, with 16 bases between. The CDR3 spells CASGPTGYAEAFF. The CDR3 coding sequence is TGTGCCAGCGGCCCCACAGGGTATGCTGAAGCTTTCTTT.

The chain has TRBV7-2 and TRBJ2-2; 8 bases match TRBD2. J gave up 3 bases and V 6 bases, and 9 bases lay outside the gene matches. The V gene's germline CDR1 is SGHTA and CDR2 FQGNSA. The CDR3 contains 16 residues. CDR3 in DNA: TGTGCCAGCAGGTCGAAATACGGGGGGGACACCGGGGAGCTGTTTTTT. Its translation is CASRSKYGGDTGELFF.

The rearrangement uses TRBV15 and TRBJ2-1; TRBD2 matches 11 bases. The CDR3 spans 14 residues. The J segment lost 13 bases and the V segment lost 0 bases, leaving 5 bases of the junction unmatched. Germline values: CDR1 LNHNV, CDR2 YYDKDF (reference sequence). The CDR3 reads CATSRDLAGGPQFF. The CDR3 DNA sequence: TGTGCCACCAGCAGAGATTTAGCGGGAGGGCCTCAGTTCTTC.

The V gene is TRBV28, the J gene TRBJ1-4, with 7 bases that match TRBD1. In germline, CDR1 is MDHEN, CDR2 SYDVKM. This CDR3 has 17 amino acids. The ends lost 4 bases at V and 1 base at J; junction bases unmatched: 9. CDR3: CASSSRGRGGTNEKLFF. CDR3 sequence (DNA): TGTGCCAGCAGTTCAAGGGGGCGAGGAGGAACTAATGAAAAACTGTTTTTT.

The rearrangement uses TRBV28 and TRBJ1-1; tentatively, D is TRBD1 (5 bases). Between the trimmed V and J ends, which lost 3 bases and 12 bases, there was a span of 17 bases. Germline V gene data show CDR1 as MDHEN and CDR2 as SYDVKM. The CDR3 is 13 amino acids. Here the CDR3 reads CASSFRGVRVTFF. The CDR3 DNA follows: TGTGCCAGCAGTTTTCGGGGGGTTAGGGTAACTTTCTTT.

The DNA for the CDR3 is TGTGCCAGCAGCTCAGACAGGAACACTGAAGCTTTCTTT. Translation gives CASSSDRNTEAFF. The chain combines TRBV7-8 with TRBJ1-1; tentative D call: TRBD1 (5 bases). This CDR3 contains 13 residues. The V and J ends lost 4 bases and 1 base respectively, with 7 bases between them. Germline CDR1 and CDR2: SGHVS and FQNEAQ.

The V gene is TRBV7-2, the J gene TRBJ2-1; TRBD2 matches 11 bases. CDR1 is SGHTA, CDR2 FQGNSA, per germline. The V gene end was trimmed by 5 bases and the J gene end by 3 bases; junction bases not matched to a gene: 6. This CDR3 is 16 amino acids long. The CDR3 DNA follows: TGTGCCAGCAGCACCCGACTAGCGGGAAACTACAATGAGCAGTTCTTC. Translation: CASSTRLAGNYNEQFF. Based on the CDR3 plus reference TRBV7-2 and TRBJ2-1, the full variable domain is GAGVSQSPSNKVTEKGKDVELRCDPISGHTALYWYRQSLGQGLEFLIYFQGNSAPDKSGLPSDRFSAERTGGSVSTLTIQRTQQEDSAVYLCASSTRLAGNYNEQFFGPGTRLTVL.

This clone was counted only a few times. The CDR3 protein is CASSLTSGTIYEQYF. In DNA, the CDR3 is TGCGCCAGCAGCTTGACTAGCGGGACGATCTACGAGCAGTACTTC. The chain combines TRBV5-1 with TRBJ2-7; TRBD2 matches at 10 bases. This CDR3 region has 15 residues. Trimming cost V 1 base and J 3 bases; bases outside gene matches: 4. The V gene's germline CDR1 is SGHRS and CDR2 YFSETQ. The whole variable domain, filled in from reference TRBV5-1 and TRBJ2-7, reads KAGVTQTPRYLIKTRGQQVTLSCSPISGHRSVSWYQQTPGQGLQFLFEYFSETQRNKGNFPGRFSGRQFSNSRSEMNVSTLELGDSALYLCASSLTSGTIYEQYFGPGTRLTVT.

V and J are TRBV18 and TRBJ1-2; 8 bases align to TRBD1. The CDR3 has 14 residues. V shed 3 bases and J 3 bases; nucleotides not matched to a gene: 3. Looked up from germline, CDR1 is KGHSH and CDR2 is LQKENI. CDR3 residues: CASSPDRAHYGYTF. DNA for the CDR3: TGTGCCAGCTCACCGGACAGGGCTCACTATGGCTACACCTTC.

This clone has only a few counts. The genes are TRBV28 and TRBJ2-7, with D perhaps being TRBD1 or TRBD2 (5 bases each). V was clipped by 3 bases and J by 5 bases, with 8 bases between them. CDR3 size: 12 residues. The germline V gene has CDR1 MDHEN and CDR2 SYDVKM. The CDR3 is CASSFRGDEQYF. Written as DNA, the CDR3 is TGTGCCAGCAGTTTTCGAGGGGACGAGCAGTACTTC.